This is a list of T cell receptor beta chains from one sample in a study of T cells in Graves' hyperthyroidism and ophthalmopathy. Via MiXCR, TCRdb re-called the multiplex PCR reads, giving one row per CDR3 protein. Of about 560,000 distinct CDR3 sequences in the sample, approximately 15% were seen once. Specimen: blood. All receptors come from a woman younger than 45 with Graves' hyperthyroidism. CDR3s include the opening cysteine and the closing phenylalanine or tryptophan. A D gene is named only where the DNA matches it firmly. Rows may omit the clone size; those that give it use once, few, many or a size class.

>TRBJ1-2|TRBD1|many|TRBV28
CASEDRGLNYGYTF
TGTGCCAGCGAAGACAGGGGGCTGAACTATGGCTACACCTTC
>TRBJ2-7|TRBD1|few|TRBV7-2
CASSPGWGTGPRYYEQYF
TGTGCCAGCAGCCCAGGGTGGGGGACAGGGCCCAGATACTACGAGCAGTACTTC
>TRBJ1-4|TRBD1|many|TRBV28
CASRPGGQGSEKLFF
TGTGCCAGCAGACCCGGGGGACAGGGAAGCGAAAAACTGTTTTTT
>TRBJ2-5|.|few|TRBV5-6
CASSLGGGTGQKDPETQYF
TGTGCCAGCAGCTTGGGGGGCGGAACGGGACAAAAGGACCCAGAGACCCAGTACTTC
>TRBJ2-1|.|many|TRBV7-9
CASKRQQGEQFF
TGTGCCAGCAAGAGGCAGCAGGGTGAGCAGTTCTTC
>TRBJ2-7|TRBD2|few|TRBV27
CASSLGALAVGSYEQYF
TGTGCCAGCAGTCTGGGCGCACTAGCGGTTGGTTCCTACGAGCAGTACTTC
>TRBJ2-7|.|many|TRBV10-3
CAISESAGGGYEQYF
TGTGCCATCAGTGAGTCGGCCGGGGGTGGATACGAGCAGTACTTC
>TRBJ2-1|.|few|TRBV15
CATSRYTLIADYNEQFF
TGTGCCACCAGCAGGTATACTCTTATCGCAGACTACAATGAGCAGTTCTTC
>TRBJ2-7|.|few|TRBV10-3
CAISGGVYSSYEQYF
TGTGCCATCAGTGGAGGGGTTTACAGCTCCTACGAGCAGTACTTC
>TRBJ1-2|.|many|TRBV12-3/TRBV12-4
CASSWSAAETNYGYTF
TGTGCCAGCAGTTGGTCCGCGGCGGAAACTAACTATGGCTACACCTTC
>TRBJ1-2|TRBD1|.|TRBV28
CASSRTGQASFYGYTF
TGTGCCAGCAGTCGAACTGGACAGGCTTCCTTCTATGGCTACACCTTC
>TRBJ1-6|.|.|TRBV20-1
CSARDPSSYNSPLHF
TGCAGTGCTAGAGATCCTAGCTCCTATAATTCACCCCTCCACTTT
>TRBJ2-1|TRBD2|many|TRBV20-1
CSANSGFDNEQFF
TGCAGTGCTAATAGCGGGTTCGACAATGAGCAGTTCTTC
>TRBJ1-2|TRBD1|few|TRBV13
CASSSPQTRGWNYGYTF
TGTGCCAGCAGCTCCCCGCAAACCAGGGGGTGGAACTATGGCTACACCTTC
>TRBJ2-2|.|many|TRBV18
CASSPPGGTGELFF
TGTGCCAGCTCACCACCTGGAGGCACCGGGGAGCTGTTTTTT
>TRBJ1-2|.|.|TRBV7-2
CASSLAPGLSYGYTF
TGTGCCAGCAGCTTAGCGCCGGGGTTGAGCTATGGCTACACCTTC
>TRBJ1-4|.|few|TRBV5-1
CASSLAGTTATNEKLFF
TGCGCCAGCAGCTTGGCAGGCACAACTGCAACTAATGAAAAACTGTTTTTT
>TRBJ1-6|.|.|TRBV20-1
CSARDPGTAYNSPLHF
TGCAGTGCTAGAGACCCCGGGACGGCCTATAATTCACCCCTCCACTTT
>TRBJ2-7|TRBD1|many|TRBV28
CASTDRRHEQYF
TGTGCCAGCACGGACAGGAGACACGAGCAGTACTTC
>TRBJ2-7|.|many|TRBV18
CASSHRARQNEQYF
TGTGCCAGCTCACACCGGGCAAGGCAGAACGAGCAGTACTTC
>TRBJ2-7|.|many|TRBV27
CASKLQGDLLYEQYF
TGTGCCAGCAAACTACAGGGCGACCTCCTCTACGAGCAGTACTTC
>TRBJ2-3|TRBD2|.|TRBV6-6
CASSYSRTSGSSDTQYF
TGTGCCAGCAGTTACTCCAGAACTAGCGGGAGTTCAGATACGCAGTATTTT
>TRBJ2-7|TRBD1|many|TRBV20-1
CSASDRSSYEQYF
TGCAGTGCGTCGGACAGGTCCTCCTACGAGCAGTACTTC
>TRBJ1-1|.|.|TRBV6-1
CASNRRGVRQNRDTEAFF
TGTGCCAGCAACCGACGGGGGGTACGACAGAATAGGGACACTGAAGCTTTCTTT
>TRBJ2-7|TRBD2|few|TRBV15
CATSRDQGGSPVTEQYF
TGTGCCACCAGCAGAGATCAGGGCGGGAGTCCAGTAACCGAGCAGTACTTC
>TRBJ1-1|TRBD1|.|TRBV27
CASAWDRGAEAFF
TGTGCCAGCGCCTGGGACAGGGGGGCTGAAGCTTTCTTT
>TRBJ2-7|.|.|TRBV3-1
CASSQGGTTSYEQYF
TGTGCCAGCAGCCAAGGGGGGACAACATCGTACGAGCAGTACTTC
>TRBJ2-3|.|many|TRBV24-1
CATRQQGTDTQYF
TGTGCCACCAGACAACAGGGTACAGATACGCAGTATTTT
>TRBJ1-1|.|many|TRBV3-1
CASSQDGGRETEAFF
TGTGCCAGCAGCCAAGATGGGGGAAGAGAGACTGAAGCTTTCTTT
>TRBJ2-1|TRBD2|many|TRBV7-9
CASSSLWASGRAHNEQFF
TGTGCCAGCAGCTCGCTGTGGGCTAGCGGGAGGGCCCACAATGAGCAGTTCTTC
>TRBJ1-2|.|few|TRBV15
CATSRDWDYGYTF
TGTGCCACCAGCAGAGATTGGGACTATGGCTACACCTTC
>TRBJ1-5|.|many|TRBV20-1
CSAKGDSNQPQHF
TGCAGTGCTAAAGGGGATAGCAATCAGCCCCAGCATTTT
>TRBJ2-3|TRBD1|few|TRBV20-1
CSARKGTGLVGAEDTQYF
TGCAGTGCTAGAAAAGGGACAGGGCTTGTCGGCGCGGAAGATACGCAGTATTTT
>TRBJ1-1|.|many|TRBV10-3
CAGGGGETEAFF
TGTGCCGGCGGAGGGGGGGAGACTGAAGCTTTCTTT
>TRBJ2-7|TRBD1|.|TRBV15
CATSKDWTGYEQYF
TGTGCCACCAGCAAAGATTGGACAGGCTACGAGCAGTACTTC
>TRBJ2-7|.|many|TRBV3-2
CASSQDRTGGSYEQYF
TGTGCCAGCAGCCAAGACCGGACAGGGGGCTCCTACGAGCAGTACTTC
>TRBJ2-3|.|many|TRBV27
CASHDGRTDTQYF
TGTGCCTCCCACGACGGTCGCACAGATACGCAGTATTTT
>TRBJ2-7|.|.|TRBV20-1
CSATRRAGYEQYF
TGCAGTGCAACAAGGAGGGCCGGTTACGAGCAGTACTTC
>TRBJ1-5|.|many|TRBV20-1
CSASKAVGQPQHF
TGCAGTGCTAGTAAGGCAGTTGGTCAGCCCCAGCATTTT
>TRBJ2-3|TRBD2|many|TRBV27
CASSPWTSGSKDTQYF
TGTGCCAGCAGTCCCTGGACTAGCGGGAGTAAGGATACGCAGTATTTT
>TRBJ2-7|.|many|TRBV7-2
CASSPSVTYEQYF
TGTGCCAGCAGCCCCTCGGTGACCTACGAGCAGTACTTC
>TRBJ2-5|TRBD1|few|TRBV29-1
CSVGGGQGKETQYF
TGCAGCGTTGGGGGGGGACAGGGAAAAGAGACCCAGTACTTC
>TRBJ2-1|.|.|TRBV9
CASSRDKSYNEQFF
TGTGCCAGCAGCCGGGACAAGTCCTACAATGAGCAGTTCTTC
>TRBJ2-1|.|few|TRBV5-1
CASSLRTGTEEFF
TGCGCCAGCAGCCTCAGAACCGGGACTGAGGAGTTCTTC
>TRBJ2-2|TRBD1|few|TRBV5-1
CASSPTGGVSSGELFF
TGCGCCAGCAGTCCCACAGGGGGCGTGAGCTCCGGGGAGCTGTTTTTT
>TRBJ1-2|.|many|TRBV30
CAWSHGRGYTF
TGTGCCTGGAGTCACGGTCGAGGCTACACCTTC
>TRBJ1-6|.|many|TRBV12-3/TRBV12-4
CASSYPNSPLHF
TGTGCCAGCAGTTACCCCAATTCACCCCTCCACTTT
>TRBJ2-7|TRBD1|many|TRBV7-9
CASSPWGQGGSYEQYF
TGTGCCAGCAGCCCGTGGGGACAGGGGGGCTCCTACGAGCAGTACTTC
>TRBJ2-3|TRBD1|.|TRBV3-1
CASSQDLGQGTDTQYF
TGTGCCAGCAGCCAAGATCTCGGACAGGGCACAGATACGCAGTATTTT
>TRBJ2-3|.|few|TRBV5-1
CASSPGPTSHTDTQYF
TGCGCCAGCAGCCCGGGACCCACCAGCCACACAGATACGCAGTATTTT
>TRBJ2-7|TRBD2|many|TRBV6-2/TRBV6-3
CASSYSGGRGEQYF
TGTGCCAGCAGTTACTCGGGCGGGAGAGGCGAGCAGTACTTC
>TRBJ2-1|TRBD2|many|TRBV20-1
CSAIGLAHNEQFF
TGCAGTGCTATCGGACTAGCCCACAATGAGCAGTTCTTC
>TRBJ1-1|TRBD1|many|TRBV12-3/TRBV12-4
CASVFGQAGNTEAFF
TGTGCCAGTGTTTTCGGACAGGCAGGAAACACTGAAGCTTTCTTT
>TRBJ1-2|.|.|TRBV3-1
CASSMDIRPSNYGYTF
TGTGCCAGCAGCATGGATATTAGGCCTTCTAACTATGGCTACACCTTC
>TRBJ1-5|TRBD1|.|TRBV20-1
CSAEQGVNQPQHF
TGCAGTGCTGAACAGGGGGTCAATCAGCCCCAGCATTTT
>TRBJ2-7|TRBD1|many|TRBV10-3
CATTMSAGQGSYEQYF
TGTGCCACAACAATGTCAGCGGGACAGGGATCCTACGAGCAGTACTTC
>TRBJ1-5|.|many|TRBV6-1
CASLPAGANQPQHF
TGTGCCAGTCTACCGGCCGGGGCCAATCAGCCCCAGCATTTT
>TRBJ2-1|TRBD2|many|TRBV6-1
CASSRIAGGPTYNEQFF
TGTGCCAGCAGCCGAATAGCGGGAGGGCCTACCTACAATGAGCAGTTCTTC
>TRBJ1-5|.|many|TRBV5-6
CASSFRGASNQPQHF
TGTGCCAGCAGCTTTCGGGGGGCAAGCAATCAGCCCCAGCATTTT